This TCR beta chain was profiled in a study of cytomegalovirus exposure and HLA in healthy donors (dated by TCRdb to 2017 to 2019). Broadly, across the study: An earlier analysis of approximately 640 of the donors reported 250 to 350 Gb of sequence data and 117 million unique TCR beta sequences from about 179 million T cells. About 300 gigabases of sequencing data and around 88 million unique TCR sequences made up an early release that covered 500 to 700 HLA-typed donors. The genetic ancestry cluster associated with self-reported Caucasian donors included roughly 84% of the 350 to 500 genotyped donors. The study aimed to test whether signatures of past pathogen exposure could be identified by cataloging public T cell receptors. Using immunosequencing, the study profiled T cell repertoires from about 620 subjects and related those repertoires to cytomegalovirus serostatus. In addition to the first cohort of roughly 670 subjects, a separate validation cohort of around 110 different subjects was used. The study combined high-throughput TCR immunosequencing, statistical association of individual TCRs with disease status, and machine learning to predict cytomegalovirus infection status. To study patterns of TCR occurrence, a later analysis re-analyzed previously published TCR beta repertoires from more than 550 donors and added high-resolution HLA genotyping. The later analysis used no new phenotypic data to find candidate immune exposures, relying instead on TCR beta sequences and their occurrence across donors. To decide whether each TCR beta V gene segment behaved as functional or pseudogenic, an earlier analysis of approximately 600 of the donors relied on high-throughput TCR beta sequencing. Donor age, sex, ethnicity and CMV serostatus were collected together with the repertoire data. A later genetic analysis took genome-wide SNP genotypes for about 55% of the roughly 700 donors and used that subset as a discovery cohort. Every discovery cohort repertoire had been produced on one sequencing platform. Both class I and class II loci were covered by HLA typing, at four-digit resolution. The number of typed donors differed by locus: about 629-640 for A, B, C, DRB1 and DQB1; roughly 510 for DQA1; roughly 600 for DPA1; and approximately 450 for DPB1. Five DR-DQ haplotypes were handled as single units for association and clustering because linkage in the cohort was strong. Across some 400 genotyped donors of the cohort, an average of approximately 240,000 unique TCR beta nucleotide sequences per donor were sequenced, and roughly 18% of those sequences were non-productive.

CDR1 and CDR2, looked up from the germline V gene, are SGHRS and YFSETQ. The V end loses 1 base and the J end loses 4 bases, and a stretch of 10 bases separates them. From the cysteine through the phenylalanine, the CDR3 covers 14 amino acids. Of all the DNA, just the CDR3 is kept, 42 bases in frame from base 1. To prepare the library, the immunoSEQ multiplex PCR assay was applied. The multiplex PCR relied on a mix of 60 forward primers for TCR Vbeta segments and 13 reverse primers for TCR Jbeta segments. The CDR3 region of rearranged TCR beta genes was amplified from genomic DNA by a multiplex PCR assay. The Illumina HiSeq System was used to sequence the amplified TCR beta libraries as 87-base-pair reads. The published analysis was carried out like this. In a later analysis, approximately 74 million unique TCR beta chains were counted across the roughly 610 repertoires, and roughly 11 million of these chains were shared by at least two donors. Raw reads were error-corrected and collapsed into unique sequences by a nearest-neighbor algorithm in which closely related sequences were merged to remove PCR and sequencing errors. CDR3 sequences were aligned to IMGT reference sequences to assign V, D and J gene segments. For a sequence to be retained, at least a six-nucleotide match to both a V gene segment and a J gene segment was required. Rearrangements were called productive when the CDR3 lacked stop codons and stayed in frame with V and J; all others were non-productive. Following IMGT convention, CDR3 was defined as the stretch from the second conserved V-encoded cysteine to the conserved J-encoded phenylalanine. The earlier analysis of roughly 590 of the donors excluded sequences that lacked an unambiguous match to a single V gene segment. In an earlier analysis of 500 to 750 of the donors, V segments were called functional above 56.7% productive rearrangements and were called segregating when the between-donor standard deviation exceeded 5%. A statistical classification framework was built for diagnosing cytomegalovirus status from the catalog of TCR beta chain sequences. In a later analysis, V and J genes were assigned by comparing TCR nucleotide sequences against IMGT/GENE-DB human TR gene sequences. In a later analysis, CDR3 sequences and most-parsimonious VDJ recombination scenarios were assigned using the TCRdist pipeline. In a later analysis, each TCR beta chain was defined by its CDR3 amino acid sequence together with its V-gene family, and reads without a unique V-gene family were excluded. A later analysis removed 500 to 650 highly shared, low-generation-probability nucleotide sequences to deal with suspected cross-contamination and a sequencing artifact. In a later analysis, a clonal expansion index for each public chain was calculated from normalized within-repertoire ranks of inferred template counts. A later analysis computed generation probabilities with a VDJ recombination model fitted to out-of-frame rearrangements, and checked the results against IGoR. Hypergeometric tests were used in a later analysis to score TCR-TCR, TCR-HLA and TCR-CMV co-occurrence, with a repertoire-size bias correction applied to the TCR pairs. A later analysis estimated false discovery rates by permuting HLA or CMV assignments 20 times. In a later analysis, co-occurring TCRs were grouped using DBSCAN, with TCRdist sequence similarity added in when clustering inside HLA-allele-positive subsets. Co-occurrence clustering excluded repertoires with fewer than 30,000 or more than 120,000 public chains, plus five with anomalous nucleotide sharing. The clones in this table, taken by TCRdb from immuneACCESS, are in-frame only. Not every clone is retained; where verified, under half of the shortfall comes from an unresolved V gene, and the cause of the rest is unknown. The V and J calls and clone size come from that table; D and trimming were worked out from the DNA. The sample has some 120,000 clones on record, approximately 85% of them singletons. Under 7% of the sample belongs to the ten largest clones.

As for this clone: Its recognized antigen is unknown. No much larger clone is present one base from it, and per-base qualities are unavailable.

The cohort was made up of approximately 700 healthy bone marrow donors. All cohort members were sampled while nominally healthy, although unrecorded immune exposures were likely present. The donor was CMV seropositive and was included in the group of 300 or so seropositive cohort members. A peripheral blood sample was provided by each donor, and peripheral blood mononuclear cells were used for TCR beta sequencing. The Qiagen DNeasy Blood Extraction Kit was used to extract genomic DNA from the blood cell samples. Points the paper makes about the study in general: A total of 150 or so TCR beta chains were listed by the study as associated with cytomegalovirus. A later genetic analysis associated a missense DCLRE1C variant with V-gene and J-gene trimming of TCR beta chains, and an independent cohort replicated the association. Three of the identified cytomegalovirus-associated TCR beta chains were confirmed in vitro to be specific for cytomegalovirus antigens. In a later analysis, TCR association rates were found to vary across HLA loci, with the most associated TCRs seen for DRB1 alleles and the fewest for HLA-C alleles. According to a later analysis, most CMV-associated TCR beta chains appeared to be HLA-restricted, and the HLA associations seemed to be driven largely by CMV exposure. In an earlier analysis of around 600 of the donors, most TCR beta V segments appeared in productive rearrangements about 87% or about 30% of the time, broadly matching IMGT annotations. Linkage disequilibrium might explain the correlated functional status among segregating V segments, but an unknown experimental factor could not be ruled out. For the cohort, immune exposure information was limited to CMV serostatus. At a false discovery rate of 0.05, a later analysis linked 15,000 to 20,000 TCR beta sequences to specific HLA alleles. Roughly uniform sequencing depth across donors was assumed in presence/absence analyses, although this assumption may not hold. Compared with equally common non-associated chains, HLA-associated TCR beta chains in a later analysis were more clonally expanded and had lower generation probabilities. Because HLA typing was missing for some donors at each locus, association tests included only the typed subset. When HLA alleles, especially DR and DQ, strongly co-occurred, TCR associations were difficult to assign to individual alleles. It was suggested by the authors that the approach could potentially be generalized to other disease states and immunological phenotypes. This cohort had only TCR beta chains sequenced, and the lack of alpha or paired-chain data limited which features could be detected. A further reported finding was that TCR beta sequences accurately predicted the HLA-A and HLA-B alleles for most subjects in the first cohort. A group of highly shared sequence variants was considered likely to be a technical artifact of the sequencing pipeline. The classifier was reported to diagnose cytomegalovirus status with high specificity and sensitivity in both the original and validation cohorts. Compared with the approximately 710-donor mean, donors in an Asian-associated ancestry cluster had fewer N-insertions in productive TCRs, according to a later genetic analysis. Several of the top co-occurrence clusters appeared to be linked to parvovirus B19, influenza, CMV and Epstein-Barr virus, according to a later analysis. Most TCR sequences were seen in very few donors, while some public TCRs were found in many individuals. Some IMGT-functional V segments, including TRBV6-2 and TRBV6-3, could not be told apart with the 87-base-pair reads, so those segments were excluded. Because counts were too low, about 18 rarely observed V segments, including chromosome 9 orphons, were excluded from the earlier analysis of around 640 of the donors.

The receptor was derived from a young woman in good health and CMV-seropositive. The rearrangement joined TRBV5-1 to TRBJ2-3, and perhaps TRBD1 as D gene, on 5 matching bases. Sequencing was carried out using PBMCs. The CDR3 protein is CASSLTGGPDTQYF. The base sequence is TGCGCCAGCAGCTTGACAGGTGGCCCAGATACGCAGTATTTT.